The clone carrying this T cell receptor beta chain was detected a few times. Its specificity is not known. The data were taken from a study of T cell repertoires in cytomegalovirus infection. Study in general: Public TCR beta signatures indicated both CMV infection and matching HLA type.

TCRdb reprocessed the reads with MiXCR, giving one entry per CDR3 protein. Counted here are 100,000 or so distinct CDR3 sequences, around 28% occurring once; the ten biggest clones make up roughly 70%. From germline, CDR1 is MNHNY and CDR2 SVGAGI (reference sequence). This CDR3 comprises 12 residues. V gave up 5 bases and J gave up 9 bases, with 13 bases separating them. Findings of the study overall: Cumulative frequency of public TCR beta families picked out carriers of CMV plus the relevant HLA. HLA-C-restricted CMV-specific TCR beta clonotypes were dominant in the ex vivo response.

This chain links TRBV6-6 with TRBJ1-1; D call uncertain. This TCR was sampled from a human donor in good health (CMV status not recorded). Some clones in this sample may be carry-over from other donors' samples. The material was CD8+ T cells from cultured PBMCs, obtained from culture after CMV antigen stimulation. CDR3 protein: CASSAPEGKAFF. Written as DNA, the CDR3 is TGTGCCAGCAGTGCCCCGGAGGGAAAAGCTTTCTTT.